The following is a T cell receptor (beta chain) sequence with its context. This CDR3 has 16 amino acids. Trimming shortened V by 1 base and J by 0 bases, and 10 bases separated the two germline ends. Germline V gene sequence: CDR1 SEHNR, CDR2 FQNEAQ (reference sequence). This sample was included in a study of blood T cell repertoires in COVID-19. Sequencing used immunoSEQ multiplex PCR; TCRdb keeps in-frame clones, though not all of them. The sample includes under 200,000 clones, over 75% of them seen just once. The sequenced sample consisted of peripheral blood. The rearrangement links TRBV7-9 to TRBJ1-3, with no clear D. The sequence came from a man between 65 and 85 years old with active or convalescent COVID-19. DNA for the CDR3: TGTGCCAGCAGCTTAGTAACTACCGTCTCTGGAAACACCATATATTTT. As protein: CASSLVTTVSGNTIYF.